A selection of T cell receptor beta chains follows, all from one sample in a study of graft-versus-host responses after intestinal transplantation. No antigen has been identified for these receptors. The data were produced by immunoSEQ multiplex PCR, yet TCRdb's version contains in-frame clones alone and is incomplete. Of under 100,000 clones listed, 85% to 95% are singletons. Sequenced here: unstimulated CD8+ T cells sorted from spleen or lymph node cells, sampled before transplant. Source of these receptors: a human donor who was the organ donor for an intestinal transplant. The CDR3 runs from the conserved cysteine through the conserved F or W. The order of the fields is D gene, clone size, V gene, J gene, CDR3 protein, CDR3 DNA. The D gene is left open where the match is weak. The size field is filled for only some rows; it gives once, few, many or a size class.

d_gene: TRBD1; abundance: NA; v_gene: TRBV4-1; j_gene: TRBJ2-1; CDR3aa: CASSQVEAGGSNNEQFF; CDR3nt: TGCGCCAGCAGCCAAGTGGAGGCAGGGGGTAGCAACAATGAGCAGTTCTTC
d_gene: TRBD1; abundance: NA; v_gene: TRBV9; j_gene: TRBJ2-7; CDR3aa: CASSVGQGYNEQYF; CDR3nt: TGTGCCAGCAGCGTCGGACAGGGGTACAACGAGCAGTACTTC
d_gene: NA; abundance: once; v_gene: TRBV9; j_gene: TRBJ2-7; CDR3aa: CASSVNGGSYEQYF; CDR3nt: TGTGCCAGCAGCGTAAACGGGGGCTCCTACGAGCAGTACTTC
d_gene: TRBD1; abundance: NA; v_gene: TRBV27; j_gene: TRBJ1-1; CDR3aa: CASSPDRASDTEAFF; CDR3nt: TGTGCCAGCAGTCCCGACAGGGCCTCGGACACTGAAGCTTTCTTT
d_gene: NA; abundance: NA; v_gene: TRBV30; j_gene: TRBJ2-7; CDR3aa: CAWSVGVLSSYEQYF; CDR3nt: TGTGCCTGGAGTGTTGGAGTTCTCAGCTCCTACGAGCAGTACTTC
d_gene: TRBD1; abundance: once; v_gene: TRBV27; j_gene: TRBJ2-7; CDR3aa: CASSARQGPWPYEQYF; CDR3nt: TGTGCCAGCAGTGCCCGACAGGGCCCTTGGCCCTACGAGCAGTACTTC
d_gene: TRBD1; abundance: NA; v_gene: TRBV19; j_gene: TRBJ1-1; CDR3aa: CASSDGQGTTEAFF; CDR3nt: TGTGCCAGTAGCGACGGACAGGGGACGACTGAAGCTTTCTTT
d_gene: NA; abundance: NA; v_gene: TRBV7-3; j_gene: TRBJ2-1; CDR3aa: CASSLRATGHEQFF; CDR3nt: TGTGCCAGCAGCTTAAGGGCGACAGGACATGAGCAGTTCTTC
d_gene: NA; abundance: once; v_gene: TRBV27; j_gene: TRBJ2-1; CDR3aa: CASSVAGSYNEQFF; CDR3nt: TGTGCCAGCAGTGTGGCGGGCTCCTACAATGAGCAGTTCTTC
d_gene: TRBD1; abundance: NA; v_gene: TRBV2; j_gene: TRBJ1-2; CDR3aa: CASRADRGEGYTF; CDR3nt: TGTGCCAGCAGAGCCGACAGGGGGGAAGGCTACACCTTC
d_gene: NA; abundance: NA; v_gene: TRBV27; j_gene: TRBJ1-1; CDR3aa: CASSYRDDTEAFF; CDR3nt: TGTGCCAGCAGCTACAGGGACGACACTGAAGCTTTCTTT
d_gene: TRBD2; abundance: NA; v_gene: TRBV7-9; j_gene: TRBJ2-1; CDR3aa: CASSPTTSGGVSYNEQFF; CDR3nt: TGTGCCAGCAGCCCTACGACTAGCGGGGGGGTCTCCTACAATGAGCAGTTCTTC
d_gene: NA; abundance: NA; v_gene: TRBV27; j_gene: TRBJ1-4; CDR3aa: CASSGGQQLNEKLFF; CDR3nt: TGTGCCAGCAGTGGTGGACAGCAACTTAATGAAAAACTGTTTTTT
d_gene: NA; abundance: NA; v_gene: TRBV4-1; j_gene: TRBJ2-7; CDR3aa: CASSQDFYRSSYEQYF; CDR3nt: TGCGCCAGCAGCCAAGATTTTTACAGAAGCTCCTACGAGCAGTACTTC
d_gene: NA; abundance: once; v_gene: TRBV5-1; j_gene: TRBJ2-2; CDR3aa: CASREGGTGELFF; CDR3nt: TGCGCCAGCAGGGAAGGAGGCACCGGGGAGCTGTTTTTT
d_gene: NA; abundance: NA; v_gene: TRBV4-1; j_gene: TRBJ2-6; CDR3aa: CASSQERSSGANVLTF; CDR3nt: TGCGCCAGCAGCCAAGAGCGCTCCTCTGGGGCCAACGTCCTGACTTTC
d_gene: TRBD2; abundance: NA; v_gene: TRBV28; j_gene: TRBJ2-3; CDR3aa: CASSPSGLAQNTQYF; CDR3nt: TGTGCCAGCAGTCCCTCGGGACTAGCCCAGAATACGCAGTATTTT
d_gene: NA; abundance: NA; v_gene: TRBV27; j_gene: TRBJ1-6; CDR3aa: CASSLGGPRTPLHF; CDR3nt: TGTGCCAGCAGTTTAGGCGGCCCAAGGACACCCCTCCACTTT
d_gene: NA; abundance: few; v_gene: TRBV19; j_gene: TRBJ1-1; CDR3aa: CAGSTGAEAFF; CDR3nt: TGTGCCGGATCGACGGGAGCTGAAGCTTTCTTT
d_gene: NA; abundance: NA; v_gene: TRBV11-2; j_gene: TRBJ2-7; CDR3aa: CASSFTYYEQYF; CDR3nt: TGTGCCAGCAGCTTCACCTACTACGAGCAGTACTTC
d_gene: TRBD1; abundance: NA; v_gene: TRBV27; j_gene: TRBJ2-1; CDR3aa: CASSSGQGSGNEQFF; CDR3nt: TGTGCCAGCAGTTCCGGACAGGGGAGTGGGAATGAGCAGTTCTTC
d_gene: NA; abundance: NA; v_gene: TRBV9; j_gene: TRBJ1-4; CDR3aa: CASSVGAGEEKLFF; CDR3nt: TGTGCCAGCAGCGTCGGGGCGGGGGAAGAAAAACTGTTTTTT
d_gene: TRBD1; abundance: once; v_gene: TRBV18; j_gene: TRBJ1-1; CDR3aa: CASSGDRYNTEAFF; CDR3nt: TGTGCCAGCTCAGGGGACAGATATAACACTGAAGCTTTCTTT
d_gene: TRBD2; abundance: NA; v_gene: TRBV2; j_gene: TRBJ2-5; CDR3aa: CASSGSLAGGVETQYF; CDR3nt: TGTGCCAGCAGTGGTTCACTAGCGGGGGGGGTCGAGACCCAGTACTTC
d_gene: NA; abundance: NA; v_gene: TRBV27; j_gene: TRBJ2-1; CDR3aa: CASSGGYNEQFF; CDR3nt: TGTGCCAGCAGTGGAGGCTACAATGAGCAGTTCTTC
d_gene: TRBD1; abundance: NA; v_gene: TRBV2; j_gene: TRBJ2-3; CDR3aa: CASSYRDRGFSADTQYF; CDR3nt: TGTGCCAGCAGTTACCGGGACAGGGGATTTAGTGCAGATACGCAGTATTTT
d_gene: TRBD1; abundance: NA; v_gene: TRBV4-3; j_gene: TRBJ2-4; CDR3aa: CASSQDWGTGALAKNIQYF; CDR3nt: TGCGCCAGCAGCCAAGATTGGGGGACAGGGGCATTAGCCAAAAACATTCAGTACTTC
d_gene: TRBD1; abundance: once; v_gene: TRBV4-3; j_gene: TRBJ1-5; CDR3aa: CASSPGTVANQPQHF; CDR3nt: TGCGCCAGCAGCCCTGGGACAGTTGCCAATCAGCCCCAGCATTTT
d_gene: TRBD1; abundance: NA; v_gene: TRBV6-6; j_gene: TRBJ1-5; CDR3aa: CASSSRDSYQPQHF; CDR3nt: TGTGCCAGCAGTTCTCGGGACAGCTATCAGCCCCAGCATTTT
d_gene: TRBD1; abundance: NA; v_gene: TRBV5-6; j_gene: TRBJ2-7; CDR3aa: CASSWTGGGYYEQYF; CDR3nt: TGTGCCAGCAGCTGGACAGGGGGCGGTTACTACGAGCAGTACTTC
d_gene: TRBD1; abundance: NA; v_gene: TRBV29-1; j_gene: TRBJ2-1; CDR3aa: CSVFLDRPLTISSYNEQFF; CDR3nt: TGCAGCGTTTTTCTGGACAGGCCTCTTACGATTAGCTCCTACAATGAGCAGTTCTTC
d_gene: NA; abundance: NA; v_gene: TRBV11-2; j_gene: TRBJ1-1; CDR3aa: CASTRDTEAFF; CDR3nt: TGTGCCAGCACACGCGACACTGAAGCTTTCTTT
d_gene: TRBD2; abundance: NA; v_gene: TRBV27; j_gene: TRBJ2-1; CDR3aa: CASTLAGGTYNEQFF; CDR3nt: TGTGCCAGCACCTTAGCGGGGGGCACCTACAATGAGCAGTTCTTC
d_gene: TRBD2; abundance: NA; v_gene: TRBV6-5; j_gene: TRBJ2-3; CDR3aa: CASSYGAGGPADTQYF; CDR3nt: TGTGCCAGCAGTTACGGCGCGGGGGGGCCGGCAGATACGCAGTATTTT
d_gene: NA; abundance: few; v_gene: TRBV7-9; j_gene: TRBJ1-1; CDR3aa: CASSFDSTTEAFF; CDR3nt: TGTGCCAGCAGCTTTGACAGTACCACTGAAGCTTTCTTT
d_gene: NA; abundance: NA; v_gene: TRBV6-5; j_gene: TRBJ1-5; CDR3aa: CASRVAVFSNQPQHF; CDR3nt: TGTGCCAGCAGAGTGGCGGTATTTAGCAATCAGCCCCAGCATTTT
d_gene: NA; abundance: NA; v_gene: TRBV15; j_gene: TRBJ1-1; CDR3aa: CATSRQTGGRAFF; CDR3nt: TGTGCCACCAGCAGGCAGACGGGGGGTAGAGCTTTCTTT
d_gene: TRBD2; abundance: NA; v_gene: TRBV4-1; j_gene: TRBJ2-1; CDR3aa: CASSQDRSSGAHNEQFF; CDR3nt: TGCGCCAGCAGCCAAGATCGGTCTAGCGGGGCCCACAATGAGCAGTTCTTC
d_gene: TRBD2; abundance: NA; v_gene: TRBV9; j_gene: TRBJ2-3; CDR3aa: CASSAKAGGPPDTQYF; CDR3nt: TGTGCCAGCAGCGCTAAAGCGGGGGGGCCGCCAGATACGCAGTATTTT
d_gene: NA; abundance: NA; v_gene: TRBV19; j_gene: TRBJ1-5; CDR3aa: CASSIELDSLNQPQHF; CDR3nt: TGTGCCAGTAGTATAGAGCTCGACAGTCTCAATCAGCCCCAGCATTTT
d_gene: NA; abundance: NA; v_gene: TRBV13; j_gene: TRBJ1-2; CDR3aa: CASSSSGSNYGYTF; CDR3nt: TGTGCCAGCAGCTCGTCCGGGTCCAACTATGGCTACACCTTC
d_gene: NA; abundance: once; v_gene: TRBV7-9; j_gene: TRBJ2-4; CDR3aa: CASSSWADQDIQYF; CDR3nt: TGTGCCAGCAGCTCCTGGGCCGACCAGGACATTCAGTACTTC
d_gene: TRBD2; abundance: NA; v_gene: TRBV27; j_gene: TRBJ2-7; CDR3aa: CASSLSGGGIYEQYF; CDR3nt: TGTGCCAGCAGTTTATCGGGCGGGGGAATCTACGAGCAGTACTTC
d_gene: NA; abundance: NA; v_gene: TRBV6-6; j_gene: TRBJ2-7; CDR3aa: CASSYFQRGGDEQYF; CDR3nt: TGTGCCAGCAGTTACTTCCAGAGGGGGGGGGACGAGCAGTACTTC
d_gene: NA; abundance: NA; v_gene: TRBV6-5; j_gene: TRBJ1-2; CDR3aa: CASSPGTSYGYTF; CDR3nt: TGTGCCAGCAGTCCCGGGACAAGCTATGGCTACACCTTC
d_gene: NA; abundance: NA; v_gene: TRBV19; j_gene: TRBJ1-4; CDR3aa: CASSIGETANEKLFF; CDR3nt: TGTGCCAGTAGTATAGGGGAGACGGCCAATGAAAAACTGTTTTTT
d_gene: NA; abundance: once; v_gene: TRBV4-1; j_gene: TRBJ1-1; CDR3aa: CASSQQRGLNTEAFF; CDR3nt: TGCGCCAGCAGCCAACAAAGGGGCCTAAACACTGAAGCTTTCTTT
d_gene: TRBD1; abundance: NA; v_gene: TRBV18; j_gene: TRBJ1-2; CDR3aa: CASSPIQGVGYGYTF; CDR3nt: TGTGCCAGCTCACCAATACAGGGGGTAGGCTATGGCTACACCTTC
d_gene: TRBD2; abundance: NA; v_gene: TRBV5-4; j_gene: TRBJ2-1; CDR3aa: CASSWGGMDEQFF; CDR3nt: TGTGCCAGCAGCTGGGGGGGGATGGATGAGCAGTTCTTC
d_gene: TRBD1; abundance: NA; v_gene: TRBV28; j_gene: TRBJ2-7; CDR3aa: CASSLLPGTDPYEQYF; CDR3nt: TGTGCCAGCAGTCTGCTACCCGGGACAGACCCCTACGAGCAGTACTTC
d_gene: TRBD1; abundance: NA; v_gene: TRBV28; j_gene: TRBJ1-4; CDR3aa: CASSLFPGQGNEKLFF; CDR3nt: TGTGCCAGCAGCCTTTTCCCGGGACAGGGGAATGAAAAACTGTTTTTT
d_gene: TRBD2; abundance: NA; v_gene: TRBV5-1; j_gene: TRBJ2-1; CDR3aa: CASNDGGSSYNEQFF; CDR3nt: TGCGCCAGCAACGACGGGGGGAGCTCCTACAATGAGCAGTTCTTC
d_gene: TRBD2; abundance: NA; v_gene: TRBV5-8; j_gene: TRBJ2-1; CDR3aa: CASRRGLAGFNEQFF; CDR3nt: TGTGCCAGCCGAAGGGGACTAGCGGGGTTTAATGAGCAGTTCTTC
d_gene: NA; abundance: NA; v_gene: TRBV19; j_gene: TRBJ1-5; CDR3aa: CASSISTTGNQPQHF; CDR3nt: TGTGCCAGTAGTATATCTACTACAGGGAATCAGCCCCAGCATTTT
d_gene: TRBD1; abundance: NA; v_gene: TRBV9; j_gene: TRBJ2-5; CDR3aa: CASSVGQGSQETQYF; CDR3nt: TGTGCCAGCAGCGTAGGACAGGGTTCCCAAGAGACCCAGTACTTC
d_gene: NA; abundance: few; v_gene: TRBV10-3; j_gene: TRBJ1-6; CDR3aa: CAISEGRAPGRPLHF; CDR3nt: TGTGCCATCAGTGAGGGGAGGGCTCCAGGGAGGCCCCTCCACTTT
d_gene: TRBD1; abundance: NA; v_gene: TRBV7-6; j_gene: TRBJ2-1; CDR3aa: CASSNRDRGNEQFF; CDR3nt: TGTGCCAGCAGCAACCGGGACAGGGGAAATGAGCAGTTCTTC
d_gene: TRBD2; abundance: NA; v_gene: TRBV19; j_gene: TRBJ2-3; CDR3aa: CASSIMGLASTDTQYF; CDR3nt: TGTGCCAGTAGTATAATGGGACTAGCTAGCACAGATACGCAGTATTTT
d_gene: TRBD1; abundance: NA; v_gene: TRBV4-1; j_gene: TRBJ1-2; CDR3aa: CASSQEGGGGYTF; CDR3nt: TGCGCCAGCAGCCAAGAAGGGGGCGGTGGCTACACCTTC